These 29 T cell receptor beta chains came from one sample sequenced in a study of post-analysis software for immune sequencing data. Built from TCR beta cDNA, the libraries had unique molecular identifiers in them. A single record per CDR3 protein comes from TCRdb applying MiXCR to the PCR reads. The sample carries approximately 660,000 distinct CDR3 sequences, over 45% recorded once. The study, taken as a whole, reports: Patients used a handful of TRBV segments, including TRBV5-6, TRBV5-1 and TRBV20-1, more often than controls.

No antigen has been assigned to these receptors. Material for sequencing was blood. The receptors stem from a girl aged 2 to 9 with multiple sclerosis.

V and J are TRBV6-2 or TRBV6-3 and TRBJ2-3; TRBD1 aligns across 7 bases. This CDR3 spans 13 amino acids. Germline loops: CDR1 MNHEY, CDR2 SVGEGT. Germline trimming cut 5 bases from V and 4 bases from J; bases unmatched to any gene: 3. CDR3 DNA sequence: TGTGCCAGCAGTAAAACAGGGGCAGATACGCAGTATTTT. Encoded protein: CASSKTGADTQYF.

This chain joins TRBV19 and TRBJ1-2; 10 bases are shared with TRBD1. Looked up from germline, CDR1 is LNHDA and CDR2 is SQIVND (reference sequence). The CDR3 extends over 17 amino acids. Trimming took 3 bases from V and 4 from J; bases not matched to a gene: 11. The CDR3 nucleotides read TGTGCCAGTAGTATCCCCCCCCGGGGACAGGGGTTCTATGGCTACACCTTC. It specifies CASSIPPRGQGFYGYTF.

The rearrangement uses TRBV7-2 and TRBJ2-1; a possible D gene is TRBD2 (7 bases). The CDR3 is 16 residues long. V was cut by 5 bases and J by 4 bases, with 18 bases left in between. Germline-derived CDR1 and CDR2 are SGHTA and FQGNSA. For the CDR3, the DNA is TGTGCCAGCAGCCAGGAGGGGGGGGCCGGGTACAATGAGCAGTTCTTC. It translates to CASSQEGGAGYNEQFF.

V gene TRBV4-2 combines with J gene TRBJ1-1; TRBD1 agrees at 12 bases. Germline values: CDR1 LGHNA, CDR2 YNFKEQ. The V segment lost 0 bases and the J segment 6 bases; nucleotides outside the gene matches: 5. This CDR3 comprises 16 residues. The CDR3 DNA sequence: TGTGCCAGCAGCCAAGATCGTGGGACAGGGGGCGCTGAAGCTTTCTTT. Translation: CASSQDRGTGGAEAFF.

The chain links TRBV29-1 to TRBJ1-1, with 11 bases matching TRBD1. CDR3 length equals 14 residues. Per the germline V gene, CDR1 is SQVTM and CDR2 is ANQGSEA. V shed 6 bases, J shed 4 bases, and the junction held 7 bases outside the gene matches. CDR3 nucleotide sequence: TGCAGCGTGCGGACAGGGGGCGGCGGCACTGAAGCTTTCTTT. Translation gives CSVRTGGGGTEAFF.

This chain's CDR3 is CSVTGDLTDTQYF. For the CDR3, the DNA is TGCAGCGTTACCGGGGACCTCACAGATACGCAGTATTTT. The chain links TRBV29-1 to TRBJ2-3; D could derive from TRBD1 or TRBD2 (5 bases each). Trimming shortened V by 5 bases and J by 2 bases, and 11 bases separated the two germline ends. The CDR3 covers 13 residues. CDR1 is SQVTM, CDR2 ANQGSEA, per germline.

This rearrangement joins TRBV12-3 or TRBV12-4 to TRBJ1-5; D perhaps matches TRBD1 (5 bases). This CDR3 is built from 15 residues. V lost 7 bases and J lost 4, with 17 bases in between. The CDR3 nucleotides are TGTGCCAGCATCGAGGGGCTAGGGAAAAATCAGCCCCAGCATTTT. This codes for CASIEGLGKNQPQHF.

The chain joins TRBV29-1 to TRBJ1-1, with unresolved D. V gave up 6 bases and J gave up 1 base, with 6 bases separating them. This CDR3 contains 11 residues. Germline V gene sequence: CDR1 SQVTM, CDR2 ANQGSEA. CDR3 sequence (DNA): TGCAGCGTCGCAGCGAACACTGAAGCTTTCTTT. The encoded protein is CSVAANTEAFF.

This chain uses TRBV7-9 with TRBJ2-5, with 9 bases lining up with TRBD2. Trimming removed 2 bases from V and 2 bases from J; junction bases left unmatched: 9. Germline CDR1 and CDR2: SEHNR and FQNEAQ (reference sequence). The CDR3 totals 17 residues. The CDR3 here is CASSLWSGGIPQETQYF. The CDR3 bases are TGTGCCAGCAGCTTATGGAGCGGGGGGATACCTCAAGAGACCCAGTACTTC.

This clonotype was seen only a few times. V gene TRBV20-1 combines with J gene TRBJ1-5, with D perhaps TRBD1 (5 bases). Per the germline V gene, CDR1 is DFQATT and CDR2 is SNEGSKA (reference sequence). Trimming left V 1 base short and J 0 bases short, with 10 bases between. The CDR3 spans 15 residues. The CDR3 region is CSARVGTDSNQPQHF. The DNA for the CDR3 is TGCAGTGCTAGAGTCGGGACGGATAGCAATCAGCCCCAGCATTTT.

V and J are TRBV20-1 and TRBJ2-4; 8 nucleotides agree with TRBD2. This CDR3 spans 15 amino acids. After removal of 2 bases from V and 6 bases from J, the junction contained 9 bases not matched to a gene. Per germline, CDR1 DFQATT and CDR2 SNEGSKA (reference sequence). CDR3 in amino acids: CSARPDLAGLNIQYF. CDR3 in DNA: TGCAGTGCTAGACCCGACCTAGCGGGTCTAAACATTCAGTACTTC.

The count of this clonotype is one. The genes are TRBV11-2 and TRBJ2-7, with 9 bases that match TRBD2. This CDR3 has 14 amino acids. The junction had 13 bases not matched to a gene; V was cut back by 5 bases and J by 11 bases. CDR1 is SGHAT, CDR2 FQNNGV, per germline. As DNA, the CDR3 is TGTGCCAGCAGCCCTGGCTTTCTAGCGGGACGGAAGTACTTC. Protein: CASSPGFLAGRKYF.

The chain is built from TRBV29-1 and TRBJ2-1; TRBD1 is a possible D gene (5 bases). From germline, CDR1 is SQVTM and CDR2 ANQGSEA. Trimming cost V 7 bases and J 5 bases, with 12 bases left between them. The CDR3 consists of 12 residues. The DNA of the CDR3 is TGCAGCGCCCAGGGTTTCGACAATGAGCAGTTCTTC. Its protein is CSAQGFDNEQFF.

This clonotype was recorded a few times. The rearrangement joins TRBV20-1 to TRBJ2-5, with D tentatively TRBD1 (6 bases). The germline V and J ends were trimmed by 5 bases and 1 base, with 23 bases remaining between them. Germline CDR1 reads DFQATT; CDR2 reads SNEGSKA (reference sequence). The CDR3 is made up of 17 amino acids. CDR3: CSAYGTTPKASQETQYF. CDR3 sequence (DNA): TGCAGTGCTTATGGGACAACTCCCAAGGCCTCCCAAGAGACCCAGTACTTC.

This chain links TRBV6-5 with TRBJ1-2; no clear D gene. CDR1 is MNHEY and CDR2 is SVGAGI in the germline V gene. Trimming pared 6 bases from V and 4 bases from J, leaving 18 bases between. There are 15 residues in the CDR3. The CDR3 loop is CASSPPTEGAYGYTF. As DNA, the CDR3 is TGTGCCAGCAGCCCACCAACCGAGGGTGCCTATGGCTACACCTTC.

The chain couples TRBV5-1 to TRBJ2-5; 8 bases agree with TRBD2. Germline CDR1 reads SGHRS; CDR2 reads YFSETQ. J was trimmed by 2 bases and V by 2 bases; bases with no gene match: 5. The CDR3 contains 15 residues. CDR3 nucleotide sequence: TGCGCCAGCAGCTTAGCGGGGGCCTCACAAGAGACCCAGTACTTC. Translated, it gives CASSLAGASQETQYF.

This clonotype has a handful of counts. The CDR3 protein is CASGHRGPEQFF. The CDR3 coding sequence is TGTGCCAGTGGCCACAGGGGGCCTGAGCAGTTCTTC. The chain uses TRBV7-9 and TRBJ2-1; 9 nucleotides align to TRBD1. Trimming took 9 bases from V and 9 from J; bases not matched to a gene: 6. The CDR3 is 12 amino acids. CDR1 is SEHNR and CDR2 is FQNEAQ in the germline V gene (reference sequence).

This clonotype was seen a handful of times. The chain carries TRBV7-3 and TRBJ2-5; the D gene is possibly TRBD1 (5 bases). V was clipped by 5 bases and J by 4 bases, with 17 bases between them. The CDR3 sequence is 15 residues long. CDR1 is SGHTA, CDR2 FQGTGA, per germline. DNA of the CDR3: TGTGCCAGCAGCCTCGCCGTGGGGCAGGGAGAGACCCAGTACTTC. This sequence encodes CASSLAVGQGETQYF.

The V gene is TRBV11-2, the J gene TRBJ1-1; perhaps TRBD1 as D (5 bases). Germline V gives CDR1 SGHAT, CDR2 FQNNGV. The ends were cut back, 0 bases at V and 0 bases at J, with 8 bases in the middle. The CDR3 is 15 residues long. This CDR3 reads CASSLEGGMNTEAFF. The CDR3 nucleotides are TGTGCCAGCAGCTTAGAGGGGGGGATGAACACTGAAGCTTTCTTT.

The sample holds one count of this clonotype. V usage is TRBV7-2 and J usage is TRBJ2-5, with unresolved D. The CDR3 covers 13 residues. CDR1 and CDR2 from the germline V gene are SGHTA and FQGNSA. V was shortened by 1 base and J by 5 bases, with 8 bases between the two germline ends. The CDR3 DNA sequence: TGTGCCAGCAGCTTAGAGGCTTGGGAGACCCAGTACTTC. Amino acid sequence: CASSLEAWETQYF.

This chain connects TRBV20-1 to TRBJ2-1; 12 bases fit TRBD2. The CDR3 is made up of 15 amino acids. V lost 3 bases, J lost 6 bases, and 6 bases stayed unmatched. Looked up from germline, CDR1 is DFQATT and CDR2 is SNEGSKA (reference sequence). CDR3 protein: CSARGLAGPGNEQFF. The CDR3 region has the DNA TGCAGTGCTAGGGGACTAGCGGGCCCCGGCAATGAGCAGTTCTTC.

Notes on this clonotype: A read error may produce the germline difference seen at one junction end. The rearrangement joins TRBV7-8 to TRBJ2-3; 7 bases map to TRBD2. The CDR3 consists of 16 residues. Germline lookup yields CDR1 SGHVS and CDR2 FQNEAQ. The CDR3 reads CTSSLWARDGRDTQYF. The CDR3 coding sequence is TGTACCAGCAGCTTATGGGCCAGGGACGGGAGGGATACGCAGTATTTT. The variable domain in full, with the rest retrieved from reference TRBV7-8 and TRBJ2-3, is GAGVSQSPRYKVAKRGQDVALRCDPISGHVSLFWYQQALGQGPEFLTYFQNEAQLDKSGLPSDRFFAERPEGSVSTLKIQRTQQEDSAVYLCTSSLWARDGRDTQYFGPGTRLTVL.

V and J are TRBV5-1 and TRBJ1-1; weak D call: TRBD1 (5 bases). Between the trimmed V and J ends, which lost 4 bases and 7 bases, there was a span of 17 bases. There are 14 residues in the CDR3. CDR1 and CDR2 from the germline V gene are SGHRS and YFSETQ. Here the CDR3 reads CASSPRESPLEAFF. The CDR3 DNA is TGCGCCAGCAGCCCCAGGGAGAGCCCTCTTGAAGCTTTCTTT.

J is TRBJ2-7 and V is TRBV2; 8 positions agree with TRBD1. The junction had 7 bases not matched to a gene; V was cut back by 7 bases and J by 2 bases. Germline CDR1 is SNHLY and CDR2 is FYNNEI. The CDR3 spans 14 residues. In nucleotides, the CDR3 is TGTGCCAGCATCGACAGGGGTTTGACCTACGAGCAGTACTTC. It codes for CASIDRGLTYEQYF.

The chain employs TRBV20-1 and TRBJ1-5, with 9 nucleotides matching TRBD1. The V segment lost 4 bases and the J segment 1 base; nucleotides outside the gene matches: 5. This CDR3 comprises 15 residues. Germline assignment: CDR1 DFQATT and CDR2 SNEGSKA (reference sequence). The CDR3 protein is CSANPGTGSNQPQHF. CDR3 sequence (DNA): TGCAGTGCTAATCCCGGGACAGGGAGCAATCAGCCCCAGCATTTT.

V gene TRBV11-2 combines with J gene TRBJ2-1; 8 nucleotides line up with TRBD2. This CDR3 is 15 amino acids long. V shed 5 bases, J shed 6 bases, and the junction held 9 bases outside the gene matches. Germline CDR1 SGHAT, CDR2 FQNNGV. Here the CDR3 reads CASSSGAGGTNEQFF. CDR3 sequence (DNA): TGTGCCAGCAGCAGTGGGGCGGGGGGCACCAATGAGCAGTTCTTC.

The CDR3 nucleotides are TGTGCCACCAGCAGAAGCTCGGGACAGGGAGACTATGGCTACACCTTC. Translation: CATSRSSGQGDYGYTF. The chain recombines TRBV15 with TRBJ1-2; 9 nucleotides agree with TRBD1. The CDR3 covers 16 residues. Germline lookup yields CDR1 LNHNV and CDR2 YYDKDF (reference sequence). V lost 2 bases, J lost 3 bases, and 7 bases stayed unmatched.

This clonotype is a singleton in its sample. J is TRBJ1-1 and V is TRBV5-6, with TRBD1 identical over 8 bases. Germline CDR1 and CDR2: SGHDT and YYEEEE. This CDR3 is built from 16 residues. With 0 bases clipped from V and 3 bases from J, the junction kept 7 bases outside the gene matches. The CDR3 DNA sequence: TGTGCCAGCAGCTTGGGAGGACAGGGAAGGTACACTGAAGCTTTCTTT. Protein product: CASSLGGQGRYTEAFF.

The rearrangement links TRBV7-2 to TRBJ2-5; 10 bases map to TRBD2. CDR1 SGHTA and CDR2 FQGNSA come from the germline V gene. V lost 0 bases, J lost 5 bases, and 9 bases stayed unmatched. The CDR3 totals 17 residues. The CDR3 spells CASSLAQQRGGQETQYF. CDR3 in DNA: TGTGCCAGCAGCTTAGCGCAGCAGCGGGGGGGTCAGGAGACCCAGTACTTC.